These 2 T cell receptor beta chains were all obtained from the same sample, sequenced in a study of blood T cell repertoires in COVID-19. Repertoires were generated with immunoSEQ multiplex PCR, while TCRdb's copy carries only in-frame clones and drops some. The sample records 200,000 to 300,000 clones, about four fifths being singletons. The sequenced material came from peripheral blood. These receptors originate from a woman under 30 with acute or convalescent COVID-19.

CDR3: CASSELGGSYNEQFF. In DNA form, the CDR3 reads TGTGCCAGCAGTGAATTGGGCGGGTCCTACAATGAGCAGTTCTTC. This chain links TRBV2 with TRBJ2-1, with D maybe TRBD2 (5 bases). CDR3 length: 15 residues. With 2 bases removed from V and 1 base from J, the gap between germline ends came to 9 bases. Germline CDR1 SNHLY, CDR2 FYNNEI.

The rearrangement joins TRBV28 to TRBJ2-1, with D possibly TRBD2 on 5 matching bases. This CDR3 has 16 amino acids. The V end lost 4 bases, the J end lost 0 bases, and 13 bases lay between the germline ends. Germline CDR1 MDHEN, CDR2 SYDVKM. The CDR3 sequence is CASSSPLAGSYNEQFF. The CDR3 DNA is TGTGCCAGCAGTTCCCCCCTGGCGGGCTCCTACAATGAGCAGTTCTTC.